A single sample is the source of the 29 T cell receptor beta chains below, sequenced in a study of post-analysis software for immune sequencing data. General study results and limits: Patients had higher frequencies than controls of about 5 TRBV segments, including TRBV5-6, TRBV5-1 and TRBV20-1.

Their recognized antigens are unknown. Unique-molecular-identifier-tagged TCR beta cDNA libraries were used. TCRdb independently ran MiXCR on the PCR reads; one entry per CDR3 protein. This sample has a few hundred thousand distinct CDR3 sequences, with around 37% found just once. Sample: blood. The receptors shown here come from a girl under 18 with multiple sclerosis.

This clonotype has just a few counts. The rearrangement links TRBV20-1 to TRBJ1-1; D is unclear. Germline values: CDR1 DFQATT, CDR2 SNEGSKA (reference sequence). The V gene lost 2 bases and the J gene lost 1 base, with 8 bases spanning the gap. CDR3 length: 13 residues. CDR3 amino acids: CSARMEGNTEAFF. CDR3 in DNA: TGCAGTGCTAGAATGGAGGGGAACACTGAAGCTTTCTTT.

The chain recombines TRBV6-1 with TRBJ1-5, with D possibly being TRBD1 (5 bases). Trimming cost V 4 bases and J 4 bases, with 20 bases left between them. This CDR3 spans 17 amino acids. CDR1 is MNHNS, CDR2 SASEGT, per germline. CDR3 nucleotides: TGTGCCAGCAGTGGCCCCCCCAGGGAACAGTGGAATCAGCCCCAGCATTTT. This codes for CASSGPPREQWNQPQHF.

This chain uses TRBV24-1 with TRBJ2-2; D is possibly TRBD1 (6 bases). CDR1 KGHDR and CDR2 SFDVKD come from the germline V gene. Trimming shortened V by 4 bases and J by 3 bases, and 17 bases separated the two germline ends. The CDR3 sequence is 17 residues long. CDR3 DNA sequence: TGTGCCACCAGTGACCCCAGGGGATCCCAGGACACCGGGGAGCTGTTTTTT. Its translation is CATSDPRGSQDTGELFF.

This chain links TRBV6-6 with TRBJ1-1, with 10 bases aligning to TRBD1. Unmatched junction bases numbered 11, after V lost 2 bases and J lost 5 bases. Germline V gene lookup returns CDR1 MNHNY and CDR2 SVGAGI (reference sequence). The CDR3 runs 17 residues. The CDR3 reads CASSYGMTGGAGTEAFF. DNA of the CDR3: TGTGCCAGCAGTTACGGTATGACAGGGGGCGCGGGAACTGAAGCTTTCTTT.

Points on this clonotype: Mismatch with germline at one junction end may stem from a read error. CDR3 nucleotide sequence: TGTGCCAACAGTCCTCTAGCGGGGGGCGTCGACTCCTACAATGAGCAGTTCTTC. It yields the protein CANSPLAGGVDSYNEQFF. This rearrangement joins TRBV12-3 or TRBV12-4 to TRBJ2-1; 11 positions match TRBD2. This CDR3 spans 18 amino acids.

The chain has TRBV3-1 and TRBJ2-7; maybe TRBD1 (6 bases). V lost 2 bases and J lost 9, with 17 bases in between. In germline, CDR1 is LGHDT, CDR2 YNNKEL (reference sequence). The CDR3 contains 14 residues. CDR3 loop: CASSQPGHSRGQYF. The CDR3 DNA reads as TGTGCCAGCAGCCAACCGGGACATAGCCGAGGGCAGTACTTC.

This clonotype has a handful of counts. The V and J genes are TRBV21-1 and TRBJ2-7; the table's D gene call, TRBD2, was not cross checked with the DNA. TRBV21-1 is labeled a pseudogene. This CDR3 region has 15 residues. DNA of the CDR3: TGTGCCAGCCTTGCGAGGCCCCTTTGCTCCTACGAGCAGTACTTC. Its translation: CASLARPLCSYEQYF.

The genes are TRBV7-9 and TRBJ1-6; 10 nucleotides align to TRBD1. Germline CDR1 reads SEHNR; CDR2 reads FQNEAQ (reference sequence). V was pared by 2 bases and J by 8 bases, with 3 bases of the junction left unmatched. This CDR3 has 15 amino acids. The CDR3 reads CASSLWDRGDSPLHF. CDR3 bases: TGTGCCAGCAGCTTATGGGACAGGGGTGATTCACCCCTCCACTTT.

With respect to this clonotype: One end of the junction does not line up with germline, which may come from a read error. The gene calls are TRBV20-1 and TRBJ2-7; TRBD1 matches at 7 bases. The V gene's germline CDR1 is DFQATT and CDR2 SNEGSKA (reference sequence). The CDR3 sequence is 14 residues long. The DNA for the CDR3 is TGCAGTGCTGTTAGGGGGCAGGGTGGAAACGAGCGGTACTTC. Translating gives CSAVRGQGGNERYF.

The rearrangement uses TRBV29-1 and TRBJ1-2, with TRBD1 identical over 9 bases. V shed 0 bases, J shed 7 bases, and the junction held 12 bases outside the gene matches. Germline V gene lookup returns CDR1 SQVTM and CDR2 ANQGSEA. This CDR3 spans 16 amino acids. The CDR3 DNA is TGCAGCGTTGAAGATTTAGGGACAGGGAGGTGCGGTGGCTACACCTTC. This translates into CSVEDLGTGRCGGYTF.

The chain has TRBV20-1 and TRBJ2-1; TRBD2 matches 10 bases. The CDR3 sequence is 15 residues long. The junction had 10 bases not matched to a gene; V was cut back by 1 base and J by 10 bases. Germline CDR1 and CDR2: DFQATT and SNEGSKA (reference sequence). CDR3 amino acids: CSARGGAGGLWEQFF. In nucleotides, the CDR3 is TGCAGTGCTAGAGGGGGAGCGGGGGGGCTTTGGGAGCAGTTCTTC.

In its sample, this clonotype was seen a few times. This chain uses TRBV5-1 with TRBJ2-1, with 12 bases that match TRBD2. Germline V CDR1 and CDR2: SGHRS, YFSETQ. The ends lost 4 bases at V and 10 bases at J; junction bases unmatched: 6. The length of the CDR3 is 14 residues. The CDR3 coding sequence is TGCGCCAGCAGCAGAAGGACTAGCGGGGCCGAGCAGTTCTTC. It encodes CASSRRTSGAEQFF.

Turning to this clonotype: A junction end diverges from the germline sequence, so it may reflect a read error. This chain joins TRBV5-1 and TRBJ1-2, with D possibly matching TRBD1 (5 bases). Germline-derived CDR1 and CDR2 are SGHRS and YFSETQ. The CDR3 spans 15 residues. The CDR3 sequence is CAGSGSRDLNYGYTF. The DNA for the CDR3 is TGCGCCGGCAGCGGGAGCCGGGACCTTAACTATGGCTACACCTTC.

This rearrangement joins TRBV7-9 to TRBJ2-1; TRBD2 matches at 11 bases. From germline, CDR1 is SEHNR and CDR2 FQNEAQ (reference sequence). V shed 7 bases, J shed 6 bases, and the junction held 17 bases outside the gene matches. The CDR3 covers 18 residues. CDR3 DNA sequence: TGTGCCAGCATCTTCCGTAGCGGGGGGGCATCAGGTGTCAATGAGCAGTTCTTC. Amino acids: CASIFRSGGASGVNEQFF.

The gene calls are TRBV10-3 and TRBJ2-7; TRBD1 agrees at 9 bases. With the DNA end fitting TRBJ2-5 better, the J assignment may be wrong. The CDR3 loop spans 15 amino acids. Germline V lookup: CDR1 ENHRY, CDR2 SYGVKD. CDR3 bases: TGTGCCGCCCGCACCGGGACAGGGCCATCGGAGACCCAGTACTTC. Its translation is CAARTGTGPSETQYF.

The genes are TRBV11-2 and TRBJ2-3; D is possibly TRBD2 (5 bases). Germline values: CDR1 SGHAT, CDR2 FQNNGV. With 3 bases removed from V and 8 bases from J, the gap between germline ends came to 9 bases. The CDR3 totals 12 residues. The CDR3 protein is CASSFTGSTQYF. The CDR3 DNA sequence: TGTGCCAGCAGCTTTACTGGGAGTACGCAGTATTTT.

The chain links TRBV7-9 to TRBJ2-7; 10 bases align to TRBD1. The tail of the sequence fits TRBJ2-5 better, so the J call may be wrong. Per germline, CDR1 SEHNR and CDR2 FQNEAQ (reference sequence). This CDR3 comprises 16 residues. CDR3 amino acids: CASSFSRQGAKETQYF. In DNA, the CDR3 is TGTGCCAGCAGCTTCTCCCGACAGGGGGCGAAAGAGACCCAGTACTTC.

The chain combines TRBV6-1 with TRBJ2-1, with 10 bases fitting TRBD2. The CDR3 has 16 residues. V gave up 2 bases and J gave up 1 base; unmatched junction bases: 2. Germline V gene lookup returns CDR1 MNHNS and CDR2 SASEGT. CDR3 protein: CASSELAGESYNEQFF. CDR3 nucleotides: TGTGCCAGCAGTGAACTAGCGGGGGAATCCTACAATGAGCAGTTCTTC.

This sequence joins TRBV19 and TRBJ2-7; the match to TRBD2 covers 10 bases. V dropped 10 bases and J dropped 3; count of bases not matched to a gene: 9. Germline loops: CDR1 LNHDA, CDR2 SQIVND (reference sequence). The CDR3 loop spans 14 amino acids. CDR3 region: CATRKASGGYEQYF. For the CDR3, the DNA is TGTGCCACTAGGAAGGCTAGCGGGGGCTACGAGCAGTACTTC.

V usage is TRBV6-2 or TRBV6-3 and J usage is TRBJ1-1; D possibly corresponds to TRBD1 (6 bases). Trimming cost V 5 bases and J 7 bases, with 14 bases left between them. Per germline, CDR1 MNHEY and CDR2 SVGEGT. CDR3 size: 13 residues. CDR3 amino acids: CASSTYEDSEAFF. The CDR3 nucleotides are TGTGCCAGCAGTACCTATGAGGACAGTGAAGCTTTCTTT.

This clonotype came up a few times. The genes are TRBV7-9 and TRBJ2-7; D remains unclear. V was shortened by 3 bases and J by 3 bases, with 6 bases between the two germline ends. CDR1 is SEHNR and CDR2 is FQNEAQ in the germline V gene (reference sequence). The CDR3 consists of 12 residues. CDR3 protein: CASSFESYEQYF. Here the CDR3 DNA reads TGTGCCAGCAGCTTCGAGAGCTACGAGCAGTACTTC.

This clonotype occurred a few times. The CDR3 DNA is TGTGCCAGCGGCACAGGGGCCAATCAGCCCCAGCATTTT. Translating it yields CASGTGANQPQHF. This chain links TRBV7-9 with TRBJ1-5; 7 positions agree with TRBD1. Germline V gives CDR1 SEHNR, CDR2 FQNEAQ (reference sequence). This CDR3 has 13 amino acids. V was pared by 8 bases and J by 3 bases, with 4 bases of the junction left unmatched.

J is TRBJ2-5 and V is TRBV7-2, with D perhaps TRBD2 (5 bases). This CDR3 comprises 13 residues. The V end was cut by 8 bases, the J end by 2 bases, with 12 bases between. The germline V gene encodes CDR1 SGHTA and CDR2 FQGNSA. CDR3 bases: TGTGCCAGCTCTCAGCGGCTTCAAGAGACCCAGTACTTC. This translates into CASSQRLQETQYF.

This clonotype was counted between two and nine times. The chain joins TRBV7-9 to TRBJ2-5; perhaps D is TRBD1 or TRBD2 (5 bases each). V lost 3 bases to trimming and J lost 0 bases, with 14 bases between them. Germline CDR1 and CDR2: SEHNR and FQNEAQ (reference sequence). The CDR3 consists of 16 residues. CDR3 loop: CASSLAPGADQETQYF. CDR3 nucleotide sequence: TGTGCCAGCAGCTTGGCCCCCGGGGCGGACCAAGAGACCCAGTACTTC.

The rearrangement joins TRBV5-1 to TRBJ2-5; D perhaps matches TRBD1 (7 bases). Germline assignment: CDR1 SGHRS and CDR2 YFSETQ. V lost 7 bases, J lost 4 bases, and 23 bases lay in between. This CDR3 is 16 amino acids long. The CDR3 here is CASEVGGGAMGETQYF. The CDR3 nucleotides read TGCGCCAGCGAAGTAGGAGGGGGCGCGATGGGAGAGACCCAGTACTTC. The full variable domain, with the rest looked up from reference TRBV5-1 and TRBJ2-5, is KAGVTQTPRYLIKTRGQQVTLSCSPISGHRSVSWYQQTPGQGLQFLFEYFSETQRNKGNFPGRFSGRQFSNSRSEMNVSTLELGDSALYLCASEVGGGAMGETQYFGPGTRLLVL.

V and J are TRBV7-2 and TRBJ2-7; D not resolved. Germline CDR1 is SGHTA and CDR2 is FQGNSA. The CDR3 extends over 14 amino acids. The V end was cut by 3 bases, the J end by 7 bases, with 16 bases between. CDR3 DNA sequence: TGTGCCAGCAGCTTCAGCCCAGGCCCCGGGGAGCAGTACTTC. Protein: CASSFSPGPGEQYF.

This clonotype was detected once. This chain links TRBV4-1 with TRBJ1-1, with unresolved D. The CDR3 runs to 11 residues. CDR1 is MGHRA and CDR2 is YSYEKL in the germline V gene. Deletions cut 8 bases from V and 6 bases from J, with 10 bases between. The chain's CDR3 is CASQREAEAFF. CDR3 in DNA: TGCGCCAGCCAGAGAGAGGCTGAAGCTTTCTTT.

The chain is built from TRBV7-2 and TRBJ2-5, with 8 bases fitting TRBD1. With 9 bases clipped from V and 5 bases from J, the junction kept 5 bases outside the gene matches. Germline CDR1 and CDR2: SGHTA and FQGNSA. The CDR3 has 12 residues. The CDR3 nucleotides are TGTGCCAGTCAGGGGGCGAAGGAGACCCAGTACTTC. Protein sequence: CASQGAKETQYF.

This clonotype was observed a few times. The genes are TRBV7-3 and TRBJ2-1; D might be TRBD1 or TRBD2, each matching 6 bases. The V end lost 2 bases, the J end lost 3 bases, and 11 bases lay between the germline ends. This CDR3 spans 15 amino acids. Germline lookup yields CDR1 SGHTA and CDR2 FQGTGA. Here the CDR3 DNA reads TGTGCCAGCAGCTTATGGGGGGCCAACTACAATGAGCAGTTCTTC. Protein sequence: CASSLWGANYNEQFF.